This T cell receptor (beta chain) was identified in a study of cytomegalovirus exposure and HLA in healthy donors. The CDR3 totals 16 residues. Germline CDR1 and CDR2: LGHNA and YNFKEQ. The V gene lost 0 bases and the J gene lost 5 bases, with 16 bases spanning the gap. Note on this clone: The same CDR3 also results from other DNA sequences found in this sample.

Amplification used 60 Vbeta primers and 13 Jbeta primers. TCRdb's copy holds only in-frame clones and misses some; the assay was immunoSEQ multiplex PCR. Here the sample spans about 62,000 clones, around 80% being singletons. The specimen sequenced was PBMCs. The sequence derives from a man aged 40-50 years in good health and CMV-seronegative. The rearrangement links TRBV4-2 to TRBJ1-1; the D is unclear. This CDR3 is CASSQDERREGTEAFF. The CDR3 nucleotides read TGTGCCAGCAGCCAAGATGAGCGACGGGAGGGTACTGAAGCTTTCTTT.